The text below deals with one T cell receptor (beta chain). This sample was included in a study of blood T cell repertoires in COVID-19. Whole-study context: Samples taken during acute and convalescent COVID-19 were collected in the United States, Italy and Spain. Sample material is recorded as cDNA or gDNA derived from T cells, B-cell-depleted T cells, or PBMCs.

In the source study's methods: Quantification of nucleated cells was approximated via reference gene primer amplification. Only in-frame clones appear in the TCRdb table, and some are missing; sequencing was by immunoSEQ multiplex PCR. The V and J calls and clone size come from that table; D and trimming were worked out from the DNA. The profile covers 110,000 or so clones, with approximately 90% appearing a single time and approximately 4.4% taken by the ten largest. The sequencing sample was made of peripheral blood. The receptor was isolated from a woman in her forties or fifties with acute or convalescent COVID-19.

CDR3 sequence reads: CATSDNLQPQHF. In DNA form, the CDR3 reads TGTGCCACCAGTGACAACTTGCAGCCCCAGCATTTT. The V call is TRBV24-1, the J call TRBJ1-5; D ambiguous. This CDR3 is 12 amino acids long. The V end was cut by 4 bases, the J end by 7 bases, with 7 bases between. Germline V CDR1 and CDR2: KGHDR, SFDVKD.